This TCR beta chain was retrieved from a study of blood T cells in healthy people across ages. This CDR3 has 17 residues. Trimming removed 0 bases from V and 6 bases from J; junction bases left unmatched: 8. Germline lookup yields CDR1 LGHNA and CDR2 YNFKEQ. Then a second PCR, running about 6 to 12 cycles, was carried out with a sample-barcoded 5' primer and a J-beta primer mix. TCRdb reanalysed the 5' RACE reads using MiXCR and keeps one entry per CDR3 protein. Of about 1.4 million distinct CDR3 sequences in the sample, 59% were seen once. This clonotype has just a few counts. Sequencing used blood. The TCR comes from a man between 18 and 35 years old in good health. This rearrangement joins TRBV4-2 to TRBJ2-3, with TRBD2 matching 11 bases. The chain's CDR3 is CASSQEVSGGARDTQYF. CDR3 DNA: TGTGCCAGCAGCCAAGAAGTTAGCGGGGGGGCAAGGGATACGCAGTATTTT.